In this sample, the clone carrying this TCR beta chain turned up once. The antigen is not known. In the PCR, 60 Vbeta and 13 Jbeta primers were used. Generated by immunoSEQ multiplex PCR, the TCRdb table keeps only in-frame clones and is missing some. This sample has around 170,000 clones, with 80% to 85% found just once. Germline V lookup: CDR1 SGHTA, CDR2 FQGNSA. The CDR3 is 16 amino acids. Germline trimming cut 7 bases from V and 4 bases from J; bases unmatched to any gene: 8. These data belong to a study of cytomegalovirus exposure and HLA in healthy donors. Across the study: Inside one of the first data releases sat some 85 million unique TCRs taken from HLA-typed donors. Findings and caveats of the study: Most CMV-associated TCR beta chains appeared HLA-restricted in a later analysis.

This chain connects TRBV7-2 to TRBJ2-2; 11 nucleotides agree with TRBD2. The sequence derives from a woman under 30 in good health and CMV-seronegative. Specimen: PBMCs. The CDR3 DNA reads as TGTGCCAGCACCCTAGGACTAGCGGGTCCCACCGGGGAGCTGTTTTTT. Translated: CASTLGLAGPTGELFF.